This T cell receptor (beta chain) was retrieved from a study of T cell repertoires in cytomegalovirus infection (dated by TCRdb to 2018 to 2020). The study in broad terms: Donor HLA type was relevant to the analysis, as public TCR beta signatures indicated carriage of CMV infection together with the matching HLA type. Results and caveats for the whole study, not just this receptor: Carriers of CMV infection plus the relevant HLA type were discriminated by the cumulative frequency of public TCR beta family members in the study cohort and in an independent roughly 370-donor cohort. The ex vivo response was dominated by HLA-C-restricted CMV-specific TCR beta clonotypes, and the single most frequent clonotype in two of eight donors was supplied by these HLA-C-restricted clonotypes.

As for this clonotype: No cognate antigen has been identified for it. Per-nucleotide qualities are absent, and no much larger clonotype sits a single base away.

Sequencing took place on an Illumina HiSeq 1500. TCRdb cleaned the public reads at Q25 with fastp, built clones with MiXCR and kept in-frame beta chains. Under each unique CDR3 protein, matching rows form one entry showing the most common genes and DNA. Across this sample there are about 490,000 distinct CDR3 sequences, with 26% seen only once. Roughly an eighth of the sample is taken by the ten largest. This clonotype was sampled from a human donor in good health (CMV status not recorded). Some clones in this sample may be carry-over from other donors' samples. Sequencing was carried out using PBMCs.

DNA sequence: TGTGCCAGCAGCCAGAACCCCAGCAATCAGCCCCAGCATTTT. This encodes CASSQNPSNQPQHF. The chain employs TRBV3-1 and TRBJ1-5; there is no confident call for the D gene. The germline V gene (reference sequence) yields LGHDT for CDR1 and YNNKEL for CDR2. V loses 3 bases of germline sequence and J loses 1 base, and the interval between the two ends is 7 bases. Inclusive of the bounding cysteine and phenylalanine, the CDR3 is 14 residues long. Only the CDR3 part of the read is kept: 42 bases, read in frame from the first base.